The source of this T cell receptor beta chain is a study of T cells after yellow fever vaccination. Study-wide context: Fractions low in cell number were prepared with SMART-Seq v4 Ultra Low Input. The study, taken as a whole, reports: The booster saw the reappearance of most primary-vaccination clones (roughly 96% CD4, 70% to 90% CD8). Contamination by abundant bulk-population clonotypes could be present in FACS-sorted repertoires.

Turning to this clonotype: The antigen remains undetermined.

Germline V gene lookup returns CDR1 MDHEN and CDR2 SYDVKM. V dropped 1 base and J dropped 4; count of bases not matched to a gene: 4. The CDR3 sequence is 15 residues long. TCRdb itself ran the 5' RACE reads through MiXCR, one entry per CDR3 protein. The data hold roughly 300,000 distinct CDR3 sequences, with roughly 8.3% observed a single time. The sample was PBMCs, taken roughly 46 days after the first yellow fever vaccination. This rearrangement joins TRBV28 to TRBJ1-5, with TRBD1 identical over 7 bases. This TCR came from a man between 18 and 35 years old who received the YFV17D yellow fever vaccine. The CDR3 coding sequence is TGTGCCAGCAGTTTATTGGGACAGATTAATCAGCCCCAGCATTTT. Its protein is CASSLLGQINQPQHF.